The rows below give T cell receptor beta chains drawn from one sample of a study of T cells after posttransplantation cyclophosphamide. TCRdb's copy holds only in-frame clones and misses some; the assay was immunoSEQ multiplex PCR. The sample shows around 43,000 clones, 92% of them seen only once. The sequenced material came from PBMCs. The source is a woman between 45 and 60 years old in good health and a related stem cell transplant donor. CDR3s include the opening cysteine and the closing phenylalanine or tryptophan.

V	length	J	CDR3
TRBV4-2	15	TRBJ1-1	CASSQEGEVNTEAFF
TRBV6-6	15	TRBJ1-4	CASIKGPPTNEKLFF
TRBV5-1	16	TRBJ2-3	CASSLGSGDLTDTQYF
TRBV18	14	TRBJ1-4	CASSPSATNEKLFF
TRBV2	13	TRBJ2-1	CASSEGPNNEQFF
TRBV4-1	17	TRBJ1-6	CASSQEGAGTDNSPLHF
TRBV27	13	TRBJ1-2	CASRSTGNYGYTF
TRBV19	15	TRBJ2-1	CASSPGVAGAFEQFF
TRBV18	14	TRBJ2-5	CASSSTGTEETQYF
TRBV6-1	18	TRBJ2-3	CASSEARGQGDIPDTQYF
TRBV28	15	TRBJ2-1	CASSTSGILGNEQFF
TRBV6-5	15	TRBJ2-5	CASSPPFGGQETQYF
TRBV19	11	TRBJ2-7	CASSGDYEQYF
TRBV10-3	16	TRBJ1-5	CAISESKDTSNQPQHF
TRBV28	11	TRBJ2-7	CASSQSYEQYF
TRBV28	14	TRBJ2-7	CASSFPIPTYEQYF
TRBV5-4	15	TRBJ2-1	CASSPDSLGYNEQFF
TRBV7-9	15	TRBJ2-7	CASTPGGGNPYEQYF
TRBV9	16	TRBJ2-3	CASSGGVGSATDTQYF
TRBV9	16	TRBJ2-7	CASSEVAGDGSYEQYF
TRBV7-9	14	TRBJ2-7	CASSLVQGTYEQYF
TRBV27	14	TRBJ2-7	CASSLGASGRAQYF
TRBV11-2	13	TRBJ2-5	CASSWGLEATQYF
TRBV5-1	16	TRBJ1-2	CASSFSGGTSNYGYTF
TRBV5-6	11	NA	CASSSSYEQYF
TRBV4-1	15	TRBJ2-1	CASSQVDGSFGEQFF
TRBV30	14	TRBJ2-5	CAWSRGREQETQYF
TRBV19	14	TRBJ2-1	CASSPTSGRGEQFF
TRBV15	14	TRBJ1-4	CATSGREPEEKLFF
TRBV6-5	15	TRBJ1-2	CASSGKLTGGDGYTF
TRBV19	13	TRBJ2-2	CASNWGDTGELFF
TRBV5-4	15	TRBJ1-2	CASSPKGTGADGYTF
TRBV10-2	15	TRBJ1-4	CASRETGGTNEKLFF
TRBV5-1	13	TRBJ2-2	CARRTVNTGELFF
TRBV5-1	16	TRBJ2-2	CASSSEGVVWDGELFF
TRBV6-5	13	TRBJ2-1	CATLGRARNEQFF
TRBV19	13	TRBJ1-1	CASTSYMNTEAFF
TRBV29-1	12	NA	CSASQGSYEQYF
TRBV5-1	15	TRBJ2-1	CASSRWGLAENEQFF
TRBV5-4	15	TRBJ1-3	CASSLKTSSGNTIYF
TRBV5-1	14	TRBJ1-1	CASSLAGGNTEAFF
TRBV2	15	TRBJ1-6	CASSRTGRFNSPLHF
TRBV5-1	14	TRBJ1-1	CASSYGQGAGEAFF
TRBV2	15	TRBJ2-7	CASRRSTGYASEQYF
TRBV25-1	13	TRBJ1-1	CASSDTGDTEAFF
TRBV14	16	TRBJ2-7	CASSQKVSGRQYEQYF
TRBV14	14	TRBJ1-5	CASSPGQGNQPQHF
TRBV19	16	TRBJ2-5	CASSGRGASGRQTQYF
TRBV7-3	16	TRBJ2-2	CASSLIAGDDTGELFF
TRBV18	13	TRBJ2-2	CASAPGGNRELFF
TRBV5-1	16	TRBJ2-1	CASSSPSGSSYNEQFF
TRBV19	15	TRBJ1-1	CASNSGQGVYTEAFF
TRBV5-1	15	TRBJ2-3	CASSLAPQGTDTQYF
TRBV5-1	14	TRBJ1-6	CASSLGGEGSPLHF
TRBV10-1	8	TRBJ2-3	CASREQYF
TRBV6-1	15	TRBJ2-7	CASSEGGLGSYEQYF
TRBV12-5	17	TRBJ1-5	CASGLVGAAGSNQPQHF
TRBV6-5	13	TRBJ1-2	CASSAQGLDGYTF
TRBV11-2	14	TRBJ1-1	CASSPYRVSPEAFF
TRBV27	13	NA	CASSPGTNYEQYF